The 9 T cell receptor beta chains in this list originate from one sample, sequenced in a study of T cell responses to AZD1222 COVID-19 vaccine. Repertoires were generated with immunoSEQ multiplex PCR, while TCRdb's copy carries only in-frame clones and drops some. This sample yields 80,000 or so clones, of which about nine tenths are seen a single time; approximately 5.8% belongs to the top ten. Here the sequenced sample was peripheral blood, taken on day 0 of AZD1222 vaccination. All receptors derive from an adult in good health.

The CDR3 spells CASRSPGRRAFSYNSPLHF. The CDR3 DNA sequence: TGTGCCTCACGAAGCCCGGGGAGGAGGGCCTTTTCCTATAATTCACCCCTCCACTTT. The V and J genes are TRBV30 and TRBJ1-6, with D unresolved. The CDR3 consists of 19 residues. CDR1 and CDR2 (germline): GTSNPN, SVGIG (reference sequence). Trimming removed 7 bases from V and 1 base from J, with 26 bases in between.

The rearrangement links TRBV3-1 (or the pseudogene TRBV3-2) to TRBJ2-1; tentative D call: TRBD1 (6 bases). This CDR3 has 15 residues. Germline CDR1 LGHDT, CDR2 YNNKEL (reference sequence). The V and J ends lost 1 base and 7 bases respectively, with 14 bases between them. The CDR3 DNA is TGTGCCAGCAGCCAAGGCCCACAGGGATGGAATGAGCAGTTCTTC. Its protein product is CASSQGPQGWNEQFF.

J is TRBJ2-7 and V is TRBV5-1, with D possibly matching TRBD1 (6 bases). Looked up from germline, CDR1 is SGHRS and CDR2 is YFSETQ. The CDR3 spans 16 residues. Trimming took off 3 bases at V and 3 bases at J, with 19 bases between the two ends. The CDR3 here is CASSSDRAGEFYEQYF. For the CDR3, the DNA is TGCGCCAGCAGCTCCGATCGGGCAGGGGAGTTCTACGAGCAGTACTTC.

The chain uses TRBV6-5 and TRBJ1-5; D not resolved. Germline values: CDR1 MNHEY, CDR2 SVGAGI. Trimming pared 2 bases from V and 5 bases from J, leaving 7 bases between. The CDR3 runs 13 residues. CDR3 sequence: CASSYVRDQPQHF. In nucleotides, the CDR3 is TGTGCCAGCAGTTACGTCCGCGATCAGCCCCAGCATTTT.

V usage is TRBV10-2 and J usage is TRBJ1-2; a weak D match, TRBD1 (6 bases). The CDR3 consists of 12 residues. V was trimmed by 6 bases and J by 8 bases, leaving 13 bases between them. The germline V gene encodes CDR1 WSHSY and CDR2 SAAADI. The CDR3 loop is CASRKGGEGYTF. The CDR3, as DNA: TGCGCCAGCAGGAAGGGGGGGGAAGGCTACACCTTC.

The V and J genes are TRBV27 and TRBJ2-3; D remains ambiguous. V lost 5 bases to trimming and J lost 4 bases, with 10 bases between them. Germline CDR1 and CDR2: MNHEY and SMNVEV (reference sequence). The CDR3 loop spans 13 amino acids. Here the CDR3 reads CASSARRSDTQYF. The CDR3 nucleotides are TGTGCCAGCAGTGCCAGGCGTTCAGATACGCAGTATTTT.

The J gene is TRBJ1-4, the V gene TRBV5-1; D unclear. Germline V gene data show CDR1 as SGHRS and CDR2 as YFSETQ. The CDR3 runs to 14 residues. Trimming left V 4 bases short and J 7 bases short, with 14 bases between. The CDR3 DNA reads TGCGCCAGCAGCCCAACCTGGCAGGTTGAAAAACTGTTTTTT. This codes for CASSPTWQVEKLFF.

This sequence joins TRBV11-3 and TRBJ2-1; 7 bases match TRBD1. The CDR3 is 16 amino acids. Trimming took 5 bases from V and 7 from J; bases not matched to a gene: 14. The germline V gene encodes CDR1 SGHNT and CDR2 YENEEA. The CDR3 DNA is TGTGCCAGCAGCCGATACCCTCCCGGGACAGTAAATGAGCAGTTCTTC. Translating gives CASSRYPPGTVNEQFF.

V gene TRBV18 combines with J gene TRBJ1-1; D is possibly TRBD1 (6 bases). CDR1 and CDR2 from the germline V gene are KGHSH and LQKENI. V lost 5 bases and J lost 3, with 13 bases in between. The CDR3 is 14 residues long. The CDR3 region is CASSTIQGDTEAFF. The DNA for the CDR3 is TGTGCCAGCTCAACCATACAGGGAGACACTGAAGCTTTCTTT.